This TCR beta chain was observed in a study of blood T cells in healthy people across ages. Combining a sample-barcoded 5' primer with a J-beta primer mix, a second PCR ran for roughly 7 to 11 cycles. Template switching added a 12-random-nucleotide identifier to every cDNA molecule. Each sample yielded at least 3 million CDR3-containing paired-end reads. TCRdb used MiXCR to reprocess the 5' RACE reads, holding one entry per CDR3 protein. The data show roughly 1,800,000 distinct CDR3 sequences, about 50% seen once. The authors drew about 10 milliliters of peripheral blood from each donor. The CDR3 spans 15 residues. Between the trimmed V and J ends, which lost 4 bases and 8 bases, there was a span of 18 bases. The germline gives CDR1 DFQATT, CDR2 SNEGSKA (reference sequence). A word on this clonotype: Antigen specificity is unknown.

General study points: More naive CD4+ cells and higher diversity were found in long-lived than in aged donors.

This receptor was taken from a middle-aged woman in good health. The chain links TRBV20-1 to TRBJ1-6; tentative D call: TRBD1 (6 bases). The specimen sequenced was blood. DNA for the CDR3: TGCAGTGCTAACCCAGGGGCTGGGGCGGATTCACCCCTCCACTTT. Translation gives CSANPGAGADSPLHF.